This T cell receptor beta chain was documented in a study of control samples from healthy donors and cancer patients. Trimming left V 0 bases short and J 4 bases short, with 10 bases between. CDR3 length equals 14 residues. Germline loops: CDR1 SGHRS, CDR2 YFSETQ. Using immunoSEQ multiplex PCR, the repertoire was profiled, and TCRdb retains in-frame clones only, with some absent. The data hold 90,000 to 100,000 clones, with 79% observed a single time. This receptor was taken from a woman younger than 45 in good health. The sequenced sample was blood. The chain is built from TRBV5-1 and TRBJ1-2; D call uncertain. Here the CDR3 reads CASSLGSGSYGYTF. Here the CDR3 DNA reads TGCGCCAGCAGCTTGGGGTCGGGAAGCTATGGCTACACCTTC.